This T cell receptor beta chain was observed in a study of T cells after yellow fever vaccination. Across the whole study: Each low-cell-number fraction was prepared by means of SMART-Seq v4 Ultra Low Input. The study's findings and limits: Reappearing after the booster were most of the clones from primary vaccination (less than 98% CD4, 88% CD8).

5'RACE template switching added a universal primer site and UMIs to TCR cDNA. MiXCR was run by TCRdb on the 5' RACE reads, yielding one entry per CDR3 protein. Here the sample spans some 400,000 distinct CDR3 sequences, about 6% being singletons. As concerns this clonotype: Its antigen is undetermined.

The CDR3 has 14 residues. The germline gives CDR1 SGHTA, CDR2 FQGNSA. V gave up 6 bases and J gave up 5 bases, with 13 bases separating them. This specimen consisted of PBMCs, obtained 5 days after the yellow fever booster vaccination. This sequence was found in a man aged 25 to 40 who received the YFV17D yellow fever vaccine. V is TRBV7-2 and J is TRBJ2-2; D assignment may be TRBD1 or TRBD2 (5 bases each). The CDR3 protein is CASSPGPYTGELFF. The CDR3 nucleotides are TGTGCCAGCAGTCCGGGACCTTATACCGGGGAGCTGTTTTTT.